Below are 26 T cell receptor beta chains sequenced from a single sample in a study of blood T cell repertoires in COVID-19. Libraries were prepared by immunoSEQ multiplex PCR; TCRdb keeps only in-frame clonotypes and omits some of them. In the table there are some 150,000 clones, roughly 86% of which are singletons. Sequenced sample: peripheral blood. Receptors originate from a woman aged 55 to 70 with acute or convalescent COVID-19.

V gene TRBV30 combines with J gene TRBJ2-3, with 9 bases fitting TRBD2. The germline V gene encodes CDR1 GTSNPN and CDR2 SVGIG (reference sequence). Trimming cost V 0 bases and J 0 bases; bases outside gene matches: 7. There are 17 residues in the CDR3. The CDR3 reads CAWSVPSSGTSTDTQYF. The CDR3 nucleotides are TGTGCCTGGAGTGTACCGTCTAGCGGGACTAGCACAGATACGCAGTATTTT.

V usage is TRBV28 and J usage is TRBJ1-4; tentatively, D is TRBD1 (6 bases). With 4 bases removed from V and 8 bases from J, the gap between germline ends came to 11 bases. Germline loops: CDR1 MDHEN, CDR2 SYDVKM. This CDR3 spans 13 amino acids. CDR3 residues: CASSSGVEEKLFF. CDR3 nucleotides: TGTGCCAGCAGTTCAGGGGTGGAGGAAAAACTGTTTTTT.

CDR3 bases: TGTGCCAGCAGCTTTGATGGCACTGAGCAGTTCTTC. Amino acid sequence: CASSFDGTEQFF. The J gene is TRBJ2-1, the V gene TRBV7-8; D ambiguous. CDR3 length: 12 residues. V lost 3 bases, J lost 9 bases, and 9 bases lay in between. CDR1 and CDR2 (germline): SGHVS, FQNEAQ.

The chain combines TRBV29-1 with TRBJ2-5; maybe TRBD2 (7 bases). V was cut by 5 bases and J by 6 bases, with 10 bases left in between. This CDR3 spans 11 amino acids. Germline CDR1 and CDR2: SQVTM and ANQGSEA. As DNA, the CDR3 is TGCAGCGTTCGGGGGGACAAGACCCAGTACTTC. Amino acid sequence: CSVRGDKTQYF. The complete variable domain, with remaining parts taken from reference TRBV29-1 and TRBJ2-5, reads SAVISQKPSRDICQRGTSLTIQCQVDSQVTMMFWYRQQPGQSLTLIATANQGSEATYESGFVIDKFPISRPNLTFSTLTVSNMSPEDSSIYLCSVRGDKTQYFGPGTRLLVL.

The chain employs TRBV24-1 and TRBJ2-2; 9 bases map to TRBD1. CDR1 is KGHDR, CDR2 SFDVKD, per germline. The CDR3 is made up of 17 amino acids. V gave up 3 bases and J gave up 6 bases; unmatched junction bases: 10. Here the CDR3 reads CATSDTTGTGIAGELFF. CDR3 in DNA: TGTGCCACCAGTGATACTACCGGGACAGGGATCGCCGGGGAGCTGTTTTTT.

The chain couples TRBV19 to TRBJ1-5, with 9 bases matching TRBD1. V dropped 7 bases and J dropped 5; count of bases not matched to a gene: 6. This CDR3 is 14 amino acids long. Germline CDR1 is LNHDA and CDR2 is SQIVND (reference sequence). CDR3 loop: CASNNRGHHQPQHF. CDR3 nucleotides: TGTGCCAGTAATAACAGGGGGCATCATCAGCCCCAGCATTTT. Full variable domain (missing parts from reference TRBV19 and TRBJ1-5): DGGITQSPKYLFRKEGQNVTLSCEQNLNHDAMYWYRQDPGQGLRLIYYSQIVNDFQKGDIAEGYSVSREKKESFPLTVTSAQKNPTAFYLCASNNRGHHQPQHFGDGTRLSIL.

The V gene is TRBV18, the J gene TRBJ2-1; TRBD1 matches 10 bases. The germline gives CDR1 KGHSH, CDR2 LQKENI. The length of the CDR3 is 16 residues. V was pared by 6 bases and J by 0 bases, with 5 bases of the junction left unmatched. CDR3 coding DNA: TGTGCCAGCTCTCTGACAGGGGGCGGCTCCTACAATGAGCAGTTCTTC. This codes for CASSLTGGGSYNEQFF.

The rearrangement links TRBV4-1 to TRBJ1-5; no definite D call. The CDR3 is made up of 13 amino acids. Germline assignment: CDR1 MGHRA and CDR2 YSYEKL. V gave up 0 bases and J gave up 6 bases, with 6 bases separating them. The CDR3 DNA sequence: TGCGCCAGCAGCCAAGATCTATCTCAGCCCCAGCATTTT. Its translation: CASSQDLSQPQHF.

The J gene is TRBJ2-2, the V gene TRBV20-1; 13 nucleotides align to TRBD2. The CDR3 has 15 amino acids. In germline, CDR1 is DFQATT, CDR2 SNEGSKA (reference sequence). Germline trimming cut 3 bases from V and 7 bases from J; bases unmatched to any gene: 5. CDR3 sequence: CSASRLAGGGGELFF. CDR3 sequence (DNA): TGCAGTGCTAGTCGACTAGCGGGGGGAGGCGGGGAGCTGTTTTTT.

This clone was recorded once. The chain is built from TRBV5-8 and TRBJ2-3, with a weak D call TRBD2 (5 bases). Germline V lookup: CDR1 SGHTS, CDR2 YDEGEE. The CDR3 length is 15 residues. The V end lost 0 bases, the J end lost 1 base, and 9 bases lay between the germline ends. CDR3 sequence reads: CASSLGGGGTDTQYF. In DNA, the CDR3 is TGTGCCAGCAGCTTGGGAGGAGGTGGCACAGATACGCAGTATTTT.

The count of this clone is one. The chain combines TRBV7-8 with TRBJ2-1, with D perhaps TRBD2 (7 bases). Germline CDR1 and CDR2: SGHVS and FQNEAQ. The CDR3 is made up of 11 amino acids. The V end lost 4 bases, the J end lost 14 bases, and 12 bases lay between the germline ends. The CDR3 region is CASSYGGQEFF. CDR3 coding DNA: TGTGCCAGCAGCTACGGGGGGCAAGAGTTCTTC. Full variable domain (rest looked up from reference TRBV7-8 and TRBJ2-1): GAGVSQSPRYKVAKRGQDVALRCDPISGHVSLFWYQQALGQGPEFLTYFQNEAQLDKSGLPSDRFFAERPEGSVSTLKIQRTQQEDSAVYLCASSYGGQEFFGPGTRLTVL.

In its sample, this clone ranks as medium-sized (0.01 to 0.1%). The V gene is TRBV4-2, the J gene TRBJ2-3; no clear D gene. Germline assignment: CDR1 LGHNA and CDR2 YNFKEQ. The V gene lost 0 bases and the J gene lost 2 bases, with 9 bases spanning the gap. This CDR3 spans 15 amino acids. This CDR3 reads CASSQDRRITDTQYF. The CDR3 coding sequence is TGTGCCAGCAGCCAAGATCGGCGGATCACAGATACGCAGTATTTT.

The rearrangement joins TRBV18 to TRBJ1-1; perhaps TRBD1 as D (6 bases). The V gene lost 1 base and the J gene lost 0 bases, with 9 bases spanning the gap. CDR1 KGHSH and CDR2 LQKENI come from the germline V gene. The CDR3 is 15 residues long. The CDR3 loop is CASSPRTDLNTEAFF. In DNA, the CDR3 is TGTGCCAGCTCACCACGGACAGACCTGAACACTGAAGCTTTCTTT.

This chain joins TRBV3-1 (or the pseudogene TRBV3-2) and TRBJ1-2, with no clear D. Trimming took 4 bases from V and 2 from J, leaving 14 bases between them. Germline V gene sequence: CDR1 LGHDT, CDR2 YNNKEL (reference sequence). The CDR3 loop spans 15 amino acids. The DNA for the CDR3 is TGTGCCAGCAGCCGGACCAGGACTAGGAACTATGGCTACACCTTC. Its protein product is CASSRTRTRNYGYTF.

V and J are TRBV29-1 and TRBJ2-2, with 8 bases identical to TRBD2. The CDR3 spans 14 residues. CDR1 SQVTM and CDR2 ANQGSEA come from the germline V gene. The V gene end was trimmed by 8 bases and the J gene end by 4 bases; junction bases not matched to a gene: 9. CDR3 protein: CSILSGGPTGELFF. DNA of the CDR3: TGCAGCATTTTGTCGGGGGGGCCCACCGGGGAGCTGTTTTTT.

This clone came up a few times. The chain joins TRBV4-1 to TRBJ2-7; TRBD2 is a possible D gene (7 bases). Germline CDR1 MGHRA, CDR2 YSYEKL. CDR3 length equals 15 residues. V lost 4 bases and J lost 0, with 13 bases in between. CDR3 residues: CASSPGGRASYEQYF. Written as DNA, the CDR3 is TGCGCCAGCAGCCCGGGGGGCAGGGCCTCCTACGAGCAGTACTTC.

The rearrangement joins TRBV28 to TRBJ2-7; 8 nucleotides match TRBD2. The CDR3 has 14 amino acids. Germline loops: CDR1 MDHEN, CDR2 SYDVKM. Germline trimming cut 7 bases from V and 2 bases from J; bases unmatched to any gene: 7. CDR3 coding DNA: TGTGCCAGCAAGCGTGGCGGGGGGACCTACGAGCAGTACTTC. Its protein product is CASKRGGGTYEQYF.

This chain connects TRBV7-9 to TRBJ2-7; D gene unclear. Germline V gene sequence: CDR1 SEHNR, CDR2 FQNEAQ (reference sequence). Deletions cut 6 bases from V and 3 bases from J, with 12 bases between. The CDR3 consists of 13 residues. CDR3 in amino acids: CASSQVEFYEQYF. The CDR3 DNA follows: TGTGCCAGCAGTCAGGTCGAATTCTACGAGCAGTACTTC.

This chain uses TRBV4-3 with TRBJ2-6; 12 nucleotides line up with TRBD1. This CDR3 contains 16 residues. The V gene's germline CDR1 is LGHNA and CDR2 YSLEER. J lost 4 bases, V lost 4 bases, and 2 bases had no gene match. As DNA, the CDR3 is TGCGCCAGCAGCCGGGACAGGGGGCTCGGGGCCAACGTCCTGACTTTC. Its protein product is CASSRDRGLGANVLTF.

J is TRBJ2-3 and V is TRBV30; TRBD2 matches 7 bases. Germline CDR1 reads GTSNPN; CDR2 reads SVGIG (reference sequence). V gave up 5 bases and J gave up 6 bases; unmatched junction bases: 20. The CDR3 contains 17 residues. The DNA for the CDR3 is TGTGCCTGGTCATTACCCTCAGGACTAGTCGCTTCGGATACGCAGTATTTT. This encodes CAWSLPSGLVASDTQYF.

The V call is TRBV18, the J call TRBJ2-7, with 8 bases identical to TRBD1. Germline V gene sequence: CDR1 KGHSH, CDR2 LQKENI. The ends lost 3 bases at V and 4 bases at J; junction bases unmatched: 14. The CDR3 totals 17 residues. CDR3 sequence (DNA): TGTGCCAGCTCACCGCCCGGGACAGGAGGGAAGAGGTACGAGCAGTACTTC. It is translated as CASSPPGTGGKRYEQYF. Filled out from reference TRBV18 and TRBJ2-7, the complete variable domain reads NAGVMQNPRHLVRRRGQEARLRCSPMKGHSHVYWYRQLPEEGLKFMVYLQKENIIDESGMPKERFSAEFPKEGPSILRIQQVVRGDSAAYFCASSPPGTGGKRYEQYFGPGTRLTVT.

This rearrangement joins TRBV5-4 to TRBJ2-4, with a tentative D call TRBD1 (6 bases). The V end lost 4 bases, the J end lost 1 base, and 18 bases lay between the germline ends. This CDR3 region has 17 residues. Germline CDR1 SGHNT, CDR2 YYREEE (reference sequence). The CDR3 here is CASSEGQLPRAKNIQYF. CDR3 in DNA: TGTGCCAGCAGCGAAGGACAGCTTCCAAGGGCCAAAAACATTCAGTACTTC. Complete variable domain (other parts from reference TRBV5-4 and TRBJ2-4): ETGVTQSPTHLIKTRGQQVTLRCSSQSGHNTVSWYQQALGQGPQFIFQYYREEENGRGNFPPRFSGLQFPNYSSELNVNALELDDSALYLCASSEGQLPRAKNIQYFGAGTRLSVL.

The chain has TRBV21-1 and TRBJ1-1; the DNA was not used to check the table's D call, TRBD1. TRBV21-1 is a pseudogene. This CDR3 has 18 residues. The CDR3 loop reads CASSKEGTGVIMNTEAFF. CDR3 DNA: TGTGCCAGCAGCAAAGAAGGTACAGGGGTTATTATGAACACTGAAGCTTTCTTT.

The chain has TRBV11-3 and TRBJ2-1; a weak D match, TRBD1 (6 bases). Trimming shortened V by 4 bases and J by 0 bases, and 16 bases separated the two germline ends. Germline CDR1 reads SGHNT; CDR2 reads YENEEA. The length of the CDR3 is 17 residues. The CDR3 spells CASSSLDRWSSYNEQFF. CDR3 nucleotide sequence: TGTGCCAGCAGCTCCCTCGACAGGTGGAGCTCCTACAATGAGCAGTTCTTC.

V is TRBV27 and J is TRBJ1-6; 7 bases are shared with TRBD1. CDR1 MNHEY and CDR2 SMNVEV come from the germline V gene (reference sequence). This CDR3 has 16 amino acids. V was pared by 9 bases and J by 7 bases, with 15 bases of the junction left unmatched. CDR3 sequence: CARVHRGPQSNSPLHF. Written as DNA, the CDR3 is TGTGCCAGAGTGCACAGGGGCCCGCAATCCAATTCACCCCTCCACTTT.

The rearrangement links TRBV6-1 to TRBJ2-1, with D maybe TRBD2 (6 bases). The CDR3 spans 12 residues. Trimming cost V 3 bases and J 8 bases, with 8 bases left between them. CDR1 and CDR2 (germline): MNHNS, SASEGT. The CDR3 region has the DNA TGTGCCAGCAGTGAGGAGGGTTATGAGCAGTTCTTC. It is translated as CASSEEGYEQFF.